This T cell receptor beta chain was sequenced during a study of blood T cell repertoires in COVID-19. About the study: T cells, B-cell-depleted T cells, or PBMCs supplied cDNA or gDNA.

This clone was seen more than once but under ten times. The V and J ends lost 5 bases and 2 bases, in that order; junction bases with no gene match: 9. In germline, CDR1 is LNHDA, CDR2 SQIVND (reference sequence). The CDR3 extends over 16 amino acids. Assay used: immunoSEQ multiplex PCR; TCRdb lists only in-frame clones, some missing. Here the sample spans about 140,000 clones, around 81% being singletons. This receptor was taken from a human donor in a cohort sampled during active COVID-19. Input material: peripheral blood. The J gene is TRBJ2-7, the V gene TRBV19; 10 bases align to TRBD1. The CDR3 DNA sequence: TGTGCCAGTAGTCCGAGGGCCGGGACAGGGGCCTACGAGCAGTACTTC. It codes for CASSPRAGTGAYEQYF.